The rows below give T cell receptor beta chains drawn from one sample of a study of T cells in Graves' hyperthyroidism and ophthalmopathy. TCRdb processed the multiplex PCR reads anew with MiXCR; each CDR3 protein has one entry. The table lists 360,000 or so distinct CDR3 sequences, about a sixth of them singletons, with around 15% in the top ten. The sample taken for sequencing was blood. These receptors were collected from a woman aged 40 to 49 with Graves' ophthalmopathy. The CDR3 runs from the conserved cysteine through the conserved F or W. A D gene is named only where the DNA matches it firmly. Not all rows give a size; the values are once, few, many and, for expanded clones, a class.

NA	TRBV3-1	TRBJ2-7	many	TGTGCCAGCAGCCTAGCGACCAGCTCCTACGAGCAGTACTTC	CASSLATSSYEQYF
TRBD2	TRBV19	TRBJ2-4	NA	TGTGCCAGTAGTATAGGACTAGCGGGAGGATTAGCCAAAAACATTCAGTACTTC	CASSIGLAGGLAKNIQYF
NA	TRBV6-2/TRBV6-3	TRBJ2-7	many	TGTGCCAGCACCACAGGGACCTCCTACGAGCAGTACTTC	CASTTGTSYEQYF
TRBD1	TRBV27	TRBJ1-5	many	TGTGCCAGCAAGTCGAGGGGGCAGATCAATCAGCCCCAGCATTTT	CASKSRGQINQPQHF
TRBD2	TRBV28	TRBJ2-7	NA	TGTGCCAGCAGTCTATTAGGGACTAGCGGGAGTTACGAGCAGTACTTC	CASSLLGTSGSYEQYF
NA	TRBV12-3/TRBV12-4	TRBJ2-7	few	TGTGCCAGCTCCTCTTTCGGGACCGCCTACGAGCAGTACTTC	CASSSFGTAYEQYF
NA	TRBV29-1	TRBJ1-1	many	TGCAGCGTTGGTATGTCGGGCACTGAAGCTTTCTTT	CSVGMSGTEAFF
NA	TRBV7-8	TRBJ1-1	many	TGTGCCAGCAGCTTTCAGGGTATCACTGAAGCTTTCTTT	CASSFQGITEAFF
NA	TRBV27	TRBJ1-5	many	TGTGCCAGCAGCCGACCTGGTGTGGATCAGCCCCAGCATTTT	CASSRPGVDQPQHF
TRBD1	TRBV5-1	TRBJ1-1	many	TGCGCCAGCAGCCCGATAGGGACAGGGGGCCGGCGGACTGAAGCTTTCTTT	CASSPIGTGGRRTEAFF
TRBD2	TRBV6-2/TRBV6-3	TRBJ2-2	NA	TGTGCCAGCAGTTACTATCGGACTAGCGGGAGAAAGAACACCGGGGAGCTGTTTTTT	CASSYYRTSGRKNTGELFF
TRBD1	TRBV28	TRBJ2-2	many	TGTGCCAGCAGTGGATACAGGGGTACGAACACCGGGGAGCTGTTTTTT	CASSGYRGTNTGELFF
TRBD2	TRBV6-5	TRBJ2-2	many	TGTGCCAGCAGTTACTCGGAAGCGGGAGGTTCTACCGGGGAGCTGTTTTTT	CASSYSEAGGSTGELFF
TRBD2	TRBV27	TRBJ2-2	many	TGTGCCAGCCTTTGGACGGGGAGGGGCACCGGGGAGCTGTTTTTT	CASLWTGRGTGELFF
NA	TRBV5-6	TRBJ1-2	many	TGTGCCAGCTGCCTACTCGGGGGAAATGATGGCTACACCTTC	CASCLLGGNDGYTF
NA	TRBV20-1	TRBJ1-5	many	TGCAGTGCTAGCAGGGCAGGGGTCAGCAATCAGCCCCAGCATTTT	CSASRAGVSNQPQHF
NA	TRBV30	TRBJ1-1	many	TGTGCCTGGAGTAAGGACGCTGAAGCTTTCTTT	CAWSKDAEAFF
NA	TRBV5-5	TRBJ2-4	many	TGTGCCAGCAGCGAGGGATCTAGCATTCAGTACTTC	CASSEGSSIQYF
NA	TRBV7-2	TRBJ1-5	many	TGTGCCAGCAGCTTACGCGGACATTTATATCAGCCCCAGCATTTT	CASSLRGHLYQPQHF
TRBD2	TRBV20-1	TRBJ2-7	many	TGCAGTGCTCTCAGGGGCGATGGGACTAGCGGGGATTCCTACGAGCAGTACTTC	CSALRGDGTSGDSYEQYF
NA	TRBV11-3	TRBJ2-6	few	TGTGCCAGCAGCCCATCGGGGTCGGCCAACGTCCTGACTTTC	CASSPSGSANVLTF
NA	TRBV12-3/TRBV12-4	TRBJ2-3	many	TGTGCGATCCGGGAAAGCACAGATACGCAGTATTTT	CAIRESTDTQYF
TRBD1	TRBV7-2	TRBJ1-1	many	TGTGCCAGCAGCCCACAGGGGCGGCACACTGAAGCTTTCTTT	CASSPQGRHTEAFF
TRBD2	TRBV28	TRBJ2-5	many	TGTGCCAGCAGTGCTCCGGGACTAGGACAAGAGACCCAGTACTTC	CASSAPGLGQETQYF
NA	TRBV6-6	TRBJ1-5	many	TGTGCCAGCAGTTACCTGAGCCGGGTCCCGGCGATACGTTTTGATCAGCCCCAGCATTTT	CASSYLSRVPAIRFDQPQHF
TRBD1	TRBV12-3/TRBV12-4	TRBJ1-1	few	TGTGCCAGCACTTTCACAGGGGGCACTGAAGCTTTCTTT	CASTFTGGTEAFF
NA	TRBV7-2	TRBJ2-5	many	TGTGCCAGCAGCCCCAGGGGGGGCGGGATGGGGCCAGAGACCCAGTACTTC	CASSPRGGGMGPETQYF
NA	TRBV18	TRBJ2-5	NA	TGTGCCAGCTCACCAGTAGCTAGCCAAGAGACCCAGTACTTC	CASSPVASQETQYF
NA	TRBV6-1	TRBJ1-2	many	TGTGCCAGCGGTGTCATGAATGGCTACACCTTC	CASGVMNGYTF
NA	TRBV2	TRBJ2-5	many	TGTGCCAGCAGAGAGGACAGACAGGAGACCCAGTACTTC	CASREDRQETQYF
TRBD2	TRBV11-2	TRBJ2-7	NA	TGTGCCAGCAGCCCCGGGACTAGCCGCCGTACCCAGTACTTC	CASSPGTSRRTQYF